The rows below give T cell receptor beta chains drawn from one sample of a study of CD8+ T cells in alopecia areata. TCRdb keeps only in-frame clones here, not all; method: immunoSEQ multiplex PCR. Of approximately 220,000 clones in the sample, roughly two fifths were seen once. Sequences were derived from CD4+ T cells sorted from blood, sampled at approximately week 30, from a patient treated with tofacitinib. These TCRs come from a human donor with alopecia areata. CDR3s include the opening cysteine and the closing phenylalanine or tryptophan. A D gene is named only where the DNA matches it firmly. The size of a clone is reported for some rows only, either as once, few or many, or as a class for expanded clones.

TRBV2	once	13	TRBD1	TRBJ2-3	CASRGQGKGTQYF	TGTGCCAGCAGGGGACAGGGAAAGGGTACGCAGTATTTT
TRBV10-3	-	15	TRBD1	TRBJ2-3	CAISDPTGSGDTQYF	TGTGCCATCAGTGACCCGACAGGGTCGGGTGATACGCAGTATTTT
TRBV29-1	-	10	-	TRBJ2-1	CSVGSTLLFF	TGCAGCGTTGGTTCGACCCTTCTGTTCTTC
TRBV6-5	-	15	-	TRBJ2-1	CASRLDGNSYNEQFF	TGTGCCAGCCGACTGGACGGAAACTCCTACAATGAGCAGTTCTTC
TRBV6-5	-	14	-	TRBJ2-1	CASSYPPIGASQFF	TGTGCCAGCAGTTACCCTCCCATAGGAGCGTCACAGTTCTTC
TRBV29-1	-	14	-	TRBJ1-2	CSVGPSTGAYGYTF	TGCAGCGTTGGGCCCTCTACGGGGGCCTATGGCTACACCTTC
TRBV6-4	few	15	-	TRBJ1-2	CASSPGHSSNYGYTF	TGTGCCAGCAGCCCGGGACACAGCTCGAACTATGGCTACACCTTC
TRBV7-7	-	14	TRBD2	TRBJ2-1	CASSPGLAFGEQFF	TGTGCTAGCAGCCCGGGACTAGCATTTGGGGAGCAGTTCTTC
TRBV27	few	12	-	TRBJ2-7	CASRHIPGTLYF	TGTGCCAGCAGACATATTCCCGGGACCCTCTACTTC
TRBV11-2	-	16	-	TRBJ1-2	CASSLVAGGYLYGYTF	TGTGCCAGCAGCTTAGTCGCCGGGGGCTACTTGTATGGCTACACCTTC
TRBV2	-	14	TRBD2	TRBJ2-7	CASSYGGESYEQYF	TGTGCCAGCAGCTACGGGGGGGAGAGCTACGAGCAGTACTTC
TRBV30	-	15	TRBD1	TRBJ2-7	CAWSLLGQGTYEQYF	TGTGCCTGGAGCCTCCTGGGACAGGGTACCTACGAGCAGTACTTC
TRBV5-1	few	13	-	TRBJ2-7	CASSLVADYEQYF	TGCGCCAGCAGCTTGGTGGCAGATTACGAGCAGTACTTC
TRBV6-5	-	14	-	TRBJ1-6	CASSLVHNNSPLHF	TGTGCCAGCAGCCTCGTACATAATAATTCACCCCTCCACTTT
TRBV6-1	-	13	-	TRBJ1-5	CASREGQSQPQHF	TGTGCCAGCAGGGAGGGACAATCTCAGCCCCAGCATTTT
TRBV9	-	17	TRBD1	TRBJ2-2	CASSGRTGTGSFGELFF	TGTGCCAGCAGCGGACGAACCGGGACAGGGTCATTCGGGGAGCTGTTTTTT
TRBV5-1	-	14	TRBD2	TRBJ2-5	CASSPGLAGETQYF	TGCGCCAGCAGCCCAGGACTAGCAGGGGAGACCCAGTACTTC
TRBV29-1	-	13	-	TRBJ1-1	CSVTALGGGEAFF	TGCAGCGTCACTGCCCTCGGGGGGGGTGAAGCTTTCTTT
TRBV15	-	15	-	TRBJ1-4	CATSRGLLGSEKLFF	TGTGCCACCAGCAGAGGACTATTGGGGAGCGAAAAACTGTTTTTT
TRBV7-9	-	16	-	TRBJ2-3	CASSPAGTYYTDTQYF	TGTGCCAGCAGCCCAGCTGGGACATACTACACAGATACGCAGTATTTT
TRBV30	-	14	TRBD1	TRBJ1-2	CAWSASGQNYGYTF	TGTGCCTGGAGTGCCTCGGGACAGAACTATGGCTACACCTTC
TRBV27	-	13	TRBD1	TRBJ1-2	CASRGQGLYGYTF	TGTGCCAGCAGAGGACAGGGCCTCTATGGCTACACCTTC
TRBV11-2	-	17	TRBD2	TRBJ2-1	CASSPRTSGSLGNEQFF	TGTGCCAGCAGCCCCCGGACTAGCGGGAGTTTGGGCAATGAGCAGTTCTTC
TRBV29-1	few	12	-	TRBJ2-3	CSVEDGPNTQYF	TGCAGCGTTGAAGATGGTCCGAATACGCAGTATTTT
TRBV4-1	-	14	TRBD1	TRBJ2-7	CASSQVGQAYEQYF	TGCGCCAGCAGCCAAGTGGGACAGGCGTACGAGCAGTACTTC
TRBV27	-	13	-	TRBJ1-5	CASSFSGNQPQHF	TGTGCCAGCAGTTTTAGTGGGAATCAGCCCCAGCATTTT
TRBV29-1	-	12	TRBD1	TRBJ1-4	CSGGQRNEKLFF	TGCAGCGGGGGACAGAGGAATGAAAAACTGTTTTTT
TRBV11-1	few	14	-	TRBJ1-1	CASSLALQGTEAFF	TGTGCCAGCAGCTTAGCGCTACAGGGCACTGAAGCTTTCTTT
TRBV5-1	-	15	TRBD2	TRBJ2-7	CASSPLKLAGGEQYF	TGCGCCAGCAGCCCCCTGAAGCTAGCGGGAGGGGAGCAGTACTTC
TRBV2	few	13	-	TRBJ1-1	CASGDTVATEAFF	TGTGCCAGCGGGGACACTGTAGCCACTGAAGCTTTCTTT
TRBV29-1	-	12	-	TRBJ1-1	CSVEMTYTEAFF	TGCAGCGTTGAAATGACTTACACTGAAGCTTTCTTT
TRBV27	-	13	-	TRBJ2-1	CASSWFSRPEQFF	TGTGCCAGCAGTTGGTTCTCAAGACCCGAGCAGTTCTTC
TRBV5-6	-	17	TRBD1	TRBJ1-5	CASSLGYLTGNNRPQHF	TGTGCCAGCAGCTTGGGCTACCTGACAGGGAATAATCGACCCCAGCATTTT
TRBV7-9	-	17	-	TRBJ2-3	CASSLGTGTSRTDTQYF	TGTGCCAGCAGTTTAGGCACCGGGACCTCTCGCACAGATACGCAGTATTTT
TRBV4-1	-	15	-	TRBJ2-1	CASSQDGRGYNEQFF	TGCGCCAGCAGCCAAGATGGGCGCGGTTACAATGAGCAGTTCTTC
TRBV30	-	14	-	TRBJ2-7	CAWSVYGDPYEQYF	TGTGCCTGGAGTGTATACGGGGACCCCTACGAGCAGTACTTC
TRBV7-9	-	16	TRBD1	TRBJ2-7	CASSLWDRQFSNEQYF	TGTGCCAGCAGCCTCTGGGACAGGCAGTTTTCTAACGAGCAGTACTTC
TRBV28	-	17	TRBD1	TRBJ2-6	CASSPTGVSSGANVLTF	TGTGCCAGCAGCCCGACAGGGGTAAGCTCTGGGGCCAACGTCCTGACTTTC
TRBV11-1	-	13	-	TRBJ1-2	CASSSLDGYGYTF	TGTGCCAGCAGCTCTCTGGACGGCTATGGCTACACCTTC
TRBV5-1	-	14	-	TRBJ2-1	CASSFQDTYNEQFF	TGCGCCAGCAGCTTTCAGGACACCTACAATGAGCAGTTCTTC
TRBV15	-	17	TRBD2	TRBJ2-1	CATSRVLTAGGVREQFF	TGTGCCACCAGCAGAGTTCTAACAGCGGGGGGAGTTAGGGAGCAGTTCTTC
TRBV9	few	15	TRBD2	TRBJ2-1	CASSVELAGNNEQFF	TGTGCCAGCAGCGTAGAACTAGCGGGGAACAATGAGCAGTTCTTC